This T cell receptor beta chain comes out of a study of T cells in Graves' hyperthyroidism and ophthalmopathy. V was shortened by 0 bases and J by 9 bases, with 17 bases between the two germline ends. The CDR3 sequence is 15 residues long. CDR1 and CDR2 from the germline V gene are SGHTA and FQGNSA. The TCR beta CDR3 regions underwent amplification using RNA transcripts as the source. First-round RT-PCR targeting the TCR CDR3 was performed with the HTBI primer set. In TCRdb, the multiplex PCR reads were re-called with MiXCR into one record per CDR3 protein. The sample lists more than 500,000 distinct CDR3 sequences, around 45% occurring once.

J is TRBJ2-5 and V is TRBV7-2; D call uncertain. Material: peripheral blood or thyroid tissue (not recorded which). This clonotype originated in an adult woman with Graves' disease, either hyperthyroidism or ophthalmopathy (not recorded which). CDR3 residues: CASSLAEGGNQPQYF. DNA for the CDR3: TGTGCCAGCAGCTTAGCGGAAGGCGGCAATCAGCCCCAGTACTTC.